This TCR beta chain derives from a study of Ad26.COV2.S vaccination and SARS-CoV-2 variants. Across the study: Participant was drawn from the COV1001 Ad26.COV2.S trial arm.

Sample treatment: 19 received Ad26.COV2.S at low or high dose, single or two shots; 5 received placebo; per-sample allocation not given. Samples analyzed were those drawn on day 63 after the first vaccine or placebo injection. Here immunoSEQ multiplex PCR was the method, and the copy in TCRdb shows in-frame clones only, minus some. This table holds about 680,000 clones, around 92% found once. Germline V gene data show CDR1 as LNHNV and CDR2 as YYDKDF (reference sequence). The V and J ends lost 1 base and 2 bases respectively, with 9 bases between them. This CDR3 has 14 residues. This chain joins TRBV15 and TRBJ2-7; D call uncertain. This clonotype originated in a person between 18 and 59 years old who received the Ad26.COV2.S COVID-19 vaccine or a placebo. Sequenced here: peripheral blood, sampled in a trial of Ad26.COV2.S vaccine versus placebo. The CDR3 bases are TGTGCCACCAGCAGAGCCTTCCCGGCCTACGAGCAGTACTTC. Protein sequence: CATSRAFPAYEQYF.